Below, one T cell receptor beta chain is given with its context. The data belong to a study of blood T cell repertoires in COVID-19. Original analysis: Cell counts per sample came from amplifying reference gene primers. TCRdb keeps only in-frame clones here, not all; method: immunoSEQ multiplex PCR. The DNA was the basis for D and trimming; V, J and clone size are from that table. This sample carries over 150,000 clones, approximately 84% of them seen once, and the ten largest clones take less than 10%. Seattle patient enrollment occurred during active infection, with longitudinal follow-up thereafter. The CDR3 extends over 21 amino acids. V shed 0 bases and J 1 base; nucleotides not matched to a gene: 16. Germline values: CDR1 MGHRA, CDR2 YSYEKL.

The sample consisted of peripheral blood. The source of this sequence is a woman aged 60 to 75 with COVID-19, enrolled during active disease. This sequence joins TRBV4-1 and TRBJ1-5; 9 bases align to TRBD1. The CDR3 is CASSQDLIRDRALSSNQPQHF. The DNA for the CDR3 is TGCGCCAGCAGCCAAGATCTAATCCGGGACAGGGCTCTTTCGAGCAATCAGCCCCAGCATTTT.